The rows below give T cell receptor beta chains drawn from one sample of a study of identifying expanded T cells in peripheral blood. Produced via immunoSEQ multiplex PCR; TCRdb's table is partial and in-frame only. The data contain about 100,000 clones, around nine tenths of them singletons. Sequenced material: blood. These receptors were obtained from a person aged 18 to 70 in good health. Each CDR3 is given with its conserved first and last residue. A D gene is named only where the DNA matches it firmly. Only some rows state a clone size, as once, few, many or a class for expanded clones.

clone_size: -; v_call: TRBV6-5; j_call: TRBJ2-7; d_call: TRBD2; cdr3_aa: CASTAASGVSEQYF; cdr3_nt: TGTGCCAGCACCGCAGCTAGCGGGGTGAGCGAGCAGTACTTC
clone_size: -; v_call: TRBV4-2; j_call: TRBJ2-5; d_call: -; cdr3_aa: CASSRVEAGGRETQYF; cdr3_nt: TGTGCCAGCAGCCGGGTAGAGGCCGGGGGGCGCGAGACCCAGTACTTC
clone_size: once; v_call: TRBV10-2; j_call: TRBJ1-1; d_call: -; cdr3_aa: CASSEARMNTEAFF; cdr3_nt: TGCGCCAGCAGTGAGGCCAGAATGAACACTGAAGCTTTCTTT
clone_size: -; v_call: TRBV19; j_call: TRBJ2-1; d_call: TRBD2; cdr3_aa: CASTPPSGRASNEQFF; cdr3_nt: TGTGCCAGTACCCCTCCTAGCGGGAGGGCCAGCAATGAGCAGTTCTTC
clone_size: -; v_call: TRBV7-9; j_call: TRBJ1-6; d_call: TRBD1; cdr3_aa: CASSFSGTGYNSPLHF; cdr3_nt: TGTGCCAGCAGCTTTAGTGGGACAGGTTATAATTCACCCCTCCACTTT
clone_size: -; v_call: TRBV19; j_call: TRBJ1-1; d_call: -; cdr3_aa: CASTQKQIYTEAFF; cdr3_nt: TGTGCCAGCACTCAAAAACAAATCTACACTGAAGCTTTCTTT
clone_size: -; v_call: TRBV5-5; j_call: TRBJ2-7; d_call: -; cdr3_aa: CASSWGRKGSTYF; cdr3_nt: TGTGCCAGCAGCTGGGGTAGGAAGGGGTCTACTTACTTC
clone_size: once; v_call: TRBV4-1; j_call: TRBJ2-7; d_call: TRBD2; cdr3_aa: CASSRGLAGSYEQYF; cdr3_nt: TGCGCCAGCAGCCGGGGACTAGCGGGCTCCTACGAGCAGTACTTC
clone_size: -; v_call: TRBV5-4; j_call: TRBJ1-1; d_call: -; cdr3_aa: CASSFSRGGEAFF; cdr3_nt: TGTGCCAGCAGCTTCTCCCGAGGGGGGGAAGCTTTCTTC
clone_size: -; v_call: TRBV29-1; j_call: TRBJ1-1; d_call: TRBD1; cdr3_aa: CSVTRPLTGEAFF; cdr3_nt: TGCAGCGTTACCCGCCCCTTGACAGGGGAAGCTTTCTTT
clone_size: -; v_call: TRBV7-3; j_call: TRBJ1-5; d_call: TRBD1; cdr3_aa: CASSSDRFHSNQPQHF; cdr3_nt: TGTGCCAGCAGCTCGGACAGGTTCCATAGCAATCAGCCCCAGCATTTT
clone_size: -; v_call: TRBV9; j_call: TRBJ2-4; d_call: -; cdr3_aa: CASSVATGTLGNIQYF; cdr3_nt: TGTGCCAGCAGCGTCGCTACAGGAACCCTAGGGAACATTCAGTACTTC
clone_size: -; v_call: TRBV2; j_call: TRBJ1-5; d_call: TRBD1; cdr3_aa: CASSSSQGAQPQHF; cdr3_nt: TGTGCCAGCAGTTCGTCACAGGGGGCCCAGCCCCAGCATTTT
clone_size: -; v_call: TRBV29-1; j_call: TRBJ1-1; d_call: TRBD1; cdr3_aa: CSVDRGDSRSAFF; cdr3_nt: TGCAGCGTTGACCGGGGGGACAGTCGATCAGCTTTCTTT
clone_size: -; v_call: TRBV25-1; j_call: TRBJ2-5; d_call: TRBD1; cdr3_aa: CASRPGQGNQETQYF; cdr3_nt: TGTGCCAGCAGGCCGGGACAGGGCAACCAAGAGACCCAGTACTTC
clone_size: -; v_call: TRBV11-3; j_call: TRBJ2-7; d_call: -; cdr3_aa: CASSLVGRSSYEQYF; cdr3_nt: TGTGCCAGCAGCTTAGTGGGCAGGTCTTCCTACGAGCAGTACTTC
clone_size: -; v_call: TRBV5-1; j_call: TRBJ2-2; d_call: TRBD1; cdr3_aa: CASSRDRGSGGELFF; cdr3_nt: TGCGCCAGCAGCCGGGACAGGGGATCTGGCGGGGAGCTGTTTTTT
clone_size: once; v_call: TRBV15; j_call: TRBJ1-2; d_call: -; cdr3_aa: CATSRVTEGSYTF; cdr3_nt: TGTGCCACCAGCAGAGTGACCGAGGGCAGCTACACCTTC
clone_size: -; v_call: TRBV5-6; j_call: TRBJ1-1; d_call: -; cdr3_aa: CASSSEAGLTTEAFF; cdr3_nt: TGTGCCAGCAGCTCCGAGGCGGGTTTAACAACTGAAGCTTTCTTT
clone_size: -; v_call: TRBV14; j_call: TRBJ1-1; d_call: -; cdr3_aa: CASSIYHGGLQAFF; cdr3_nt: TGTGCCAGCAGCATCTACCACGGTGGTCTGCAAGCTTTCTTT
clone_size: -; v_call: TRBV11-2; j_call: TRBJ2-5; d_call: -; cdr3_aa: CASSPVWGRQETQYF; cdr3_nt: TGTGCCAGCAGCCCCGTGTGGGGAAGACAAGAGACCCAGTACTTC
clone_size: -; v_call: TRBV7-9; j_call: TRBJ1-4; d_call: -; cdr3_aa: CASSRQLGTSNEKLFF; cdr3_nt: TGTGCCAGCAGCCGACAGCTCGGGACATCGAATGAAAAACTGTTTTTT
clone_size: -; v_call: TRBV5-5; j_call: TRBJ1-5; d_call: -; cdr3_aa: CASSAQGPLSNQPQHF; cdr3_nt: TGTGCCAGCAGCGCTCAGGGACCCTTGAGCAATCAGCCCCAGCATTTT
clone_size: -; v_call: TRBV6-6; j_call: TRBJ1-2; d_call: -; cdr3_aa: CASSYSLSGYTF; cdr3_nt: TGTGCCAGCAGTTACTCGCTCAGCGGCTACACCTTC
clone_size: -; v_call: TRBV19; j_call: TRBJ2-2; d_call: TRBD1; cdr3_aa: CASTGQSTGELFF; cdr3_nt: TGTGCCAGTACGGGACAGAGCACCGGGGAGCTGTTTTTT
clone_size: -; v_call: TRBV10-3; j_call: TRBJ1-5; d_call: -; cdr3_aa: CAISESEGDQPQHF; cdr3_nt: TGTGCCATCAGTGAGTCTGAGGGGGATCAGCCCCAGCATTTT
clone_size: -; v_call: TRBV9; j_call: TRBJ2-5; d_call: TRBD1; cdr3_aa: CASSVRSGTGAKQETQYF; cdr3_nt: TGTGCCAGCAGCGTAAGGTCCGGGACAGGGGCCAAGCAAGAGACCCAGTACTTC
clone_size: once; v_call: TRBV6-5; j_call: TRBJ2-5; d_call: -; cdr3_aa: CASQGTGVQETQYF; cdr3_nt: TGTGCCAGCCAGGGGACGGGAGTCCAGGAGACCCAGTACTTC
clone_size: -; v_call: TRBV7-2; j_call: TRBJ1-6; d_call: -; cdr3_aa: CASSRQGAVGNSPLHF; cdr3_nt: TGTGCCAGCAGCCGACAAGGGGCAGTGGGTAATTCACCCCTCCACTTT
clone_size: -; v_call: TRBV4-1; j_call: TRBJ2-1; d_call: -; cdr3_aa: CASSQPPRSSYNEQFF; cdr3_nt: TGCGCCAGCAGCCAACCCCCGCGGAGCTCCTACAATGAGCAGTTCTTC
clone_size: -; v_call: TRBV11-2; j_call: TRBJ1-3; d_call: TRBD1; cdr3_aa: CASSHWTGDTIYF; cdr3_nt: TGTGCCAGCAGCCATTGGACAGGGGACACCATATATTTT
clone_size: once; v_call: TRBV7-2; j_call: TRBJ2-4; d_call: -; cdr3_aa: CASSLRPEGPGQYF; cdr3_nt: TGTGCCAGCAGCTTAAGGCCGGAGGGTCCGGGTCAGTACTTC
clone_size: -; v_call: TRBV4-1; j_call: TRBJ2-1; d_call: TRBD1; cdr3_aa: CASSPRQGAQNEQFF; cdr3_nt: TGCGCCAGCAGCCCAAGACAGGGGGCGCAAAATGAGCAGTTCTTC
clone_size: -; v_call: TRBV2; j_call: TRBJ2-3; d_call: -; cdr3_aa: CASSVRLYTDTQYF; cdr3_nt: TGTGCCAGCAGTGTTAGGCTCTACACAGATACGCAGTATTTT
clone_size: -; v_call: TRBV13; j_call: TRBJ2-6; d_call: -; cdr3_aa: CASSIAFRSGANVLTF; cdr3_nt: TGTGCCAGCAGCATAGCCTTTCGGTCTGGGGCCAACGTCCTGACTTTC
clone_size: -; v_call: TRBV6-1; j_call: TRBJ2-7; d_call: TRBD1; cdr3_aa: CASRIPDRHPYEQYF; cdr3_nt: TGTGCCAGCCGAATACCGGACAGGCACCCCTACGAGCAGTACTTC
clone_size: -; v_call: TRBV5-4; j_call: TRBJ1-2; d_call: TRBD1; cdr3_aa: CASRSPISTGAGYTF; cdr3_nt: TGTGCCAGCAGATCACCCATCTCGACAGGGGCCGGGTACACCTTC
clone_size: -; v_call: TRBV2; j_call: TRBJ1-2; d_call: -; cdr3_aa: CASSETARDYGYTF; cdr3_nt: TGTGCCAGCAGTGAAACGGCCAGGGATTATGGCTACACCTTC
clone_size: -; v_call: TRBV7-9; j_call: TRBJ1-2; d_call: -; cdr3_aa: CASSLEDGPYGYTF; cdr3_nt: TGTGCCAGCAGCTTAGAAGACGGACCTTATGGCTACACCTTC
clone_size: -; v_call: TRBV25-1; j_call: TRBJ2-5; d_call: -; cdr3_aa: CASQRRGETQYF; cdr3_nt: TGTGCCAGCCAAAGGCGAGGGGAGACCCAGTACTTC
clone_size: once; v_call: TRBV4-2; j_call: TRBJ2-5; d_call: -; cdr3_aa: CASSQSNLRLVPRETQYF; cdr3_nt: TGTGCCAGCAGCCAATCCAACCTAAGACTAGTTCCGAGGGAGACCCAGTACTTC
clone_size: -; v_call: TRBV10-3; j_call: TRBJ1-1; d_call: -; cdr3_aa: CAISGSSPGPTVLDTEAFF; cdr3_nt: TGTGCCATCAGTGGAAGTTCCCCGGGACCGACGGTTTTGGACACTGAAGCTTTCTTT
clone_size: -; v_call: TRBV18; j_call: TRBJ2-3; d_call: -; cdr3_aa: CASSPLLGGGTDTQYF; cdr3_nt: TGTGCCAGCTCACCACTCCTAGGAGGAGGGACAGATACGCAGTATTTT
clone_size: -; v_call: TRBV27; j_call: TRBJ1-1; d_call: -; cdr3_aa: CASSSPDRNTEAFF; cdr3_nt: TGTGCCAGCAGTTCACCCGACCGGAACACTGAAGCTTTCTTT
clone_size: -; v_call: TRBV30; j_call: TRBJ2-3; d_call: -; cdr3_aa: CAWSVPDTQYF; cdr3_nt: TGTGCCTGGAGTGTCCCCGATACGCAGTATTTT